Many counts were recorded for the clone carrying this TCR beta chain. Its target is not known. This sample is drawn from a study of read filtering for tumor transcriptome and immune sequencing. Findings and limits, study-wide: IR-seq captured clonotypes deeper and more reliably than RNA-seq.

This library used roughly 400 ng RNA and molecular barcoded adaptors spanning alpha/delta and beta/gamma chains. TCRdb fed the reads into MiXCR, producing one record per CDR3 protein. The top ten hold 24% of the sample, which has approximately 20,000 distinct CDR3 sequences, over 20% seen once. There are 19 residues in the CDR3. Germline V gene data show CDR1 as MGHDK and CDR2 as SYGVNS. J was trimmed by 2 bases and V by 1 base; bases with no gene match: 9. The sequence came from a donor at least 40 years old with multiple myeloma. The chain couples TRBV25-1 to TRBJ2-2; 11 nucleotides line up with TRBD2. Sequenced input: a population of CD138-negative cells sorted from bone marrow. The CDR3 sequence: CASSEFGTSGKPNTGELFF. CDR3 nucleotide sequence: TGTGCCAGCAGTGAATTTGGGACTAGCGGAAAACCAAACACCGGGGAGCTGTTTTTT.